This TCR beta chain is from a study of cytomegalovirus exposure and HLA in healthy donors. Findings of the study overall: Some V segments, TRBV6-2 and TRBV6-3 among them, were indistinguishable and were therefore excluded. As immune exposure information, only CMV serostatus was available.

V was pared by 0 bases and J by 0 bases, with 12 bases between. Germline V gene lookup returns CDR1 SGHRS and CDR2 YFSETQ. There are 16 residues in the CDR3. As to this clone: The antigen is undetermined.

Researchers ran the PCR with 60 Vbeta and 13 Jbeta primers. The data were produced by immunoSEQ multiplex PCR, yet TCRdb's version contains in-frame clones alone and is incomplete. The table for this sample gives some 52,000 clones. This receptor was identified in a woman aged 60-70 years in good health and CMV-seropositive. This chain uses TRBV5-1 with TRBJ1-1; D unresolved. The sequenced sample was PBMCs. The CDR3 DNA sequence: TGCGCCAGCAGCTTGGACGGACTAACTATGAACACTGAAGCTTTCTTT. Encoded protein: CASSLDGLTMNTEAFF.